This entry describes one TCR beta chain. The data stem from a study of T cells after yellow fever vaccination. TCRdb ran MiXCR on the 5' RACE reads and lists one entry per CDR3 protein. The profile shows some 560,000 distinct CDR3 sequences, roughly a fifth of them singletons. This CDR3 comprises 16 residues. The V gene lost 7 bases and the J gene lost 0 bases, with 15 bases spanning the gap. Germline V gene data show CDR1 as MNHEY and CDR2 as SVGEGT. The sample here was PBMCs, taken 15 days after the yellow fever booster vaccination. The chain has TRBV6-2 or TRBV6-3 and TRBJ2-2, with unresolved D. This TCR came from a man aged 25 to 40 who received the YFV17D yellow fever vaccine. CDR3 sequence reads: CASTPGYVSNTGELFF. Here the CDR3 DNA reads TGTGCCAGCACCCCCGGGTACGTTTCGAACACCGGGGAGCTGTTTTTT.